Listed here are 10 T cell receptor beta chains from one sample, sequenced in a study of T cells in Graves' hyperthyroidism and ophthalmopathy. RNA transcripts gave rise to amplified TCR beta CDR3 regions. The HTBI primer set was used in a first-round RT-PCR of the TCR CDR3. TCRdb fed the multiplex PCR reads into MiXCR, producing one record per CDR3 protein. The sample lists a few hundred thousand distinct CDR3 sequences, about 16% occurring once. Sequenced input: blood. The origin of the receptors is a woman in her twenties or thirties with Graves' hyperthyroidism.

This sequence joins TRBV2 and TRBJ1-6; 10 bases match TRBD1. Looked up from germline, CDR1 is SNHLY and CDR2 is FYNNEI. With V trimmed by 6 bases and J by 11 bases, 7 bases remained unmatched. The CDR3 sequence is 14 residues long. The CDR3: CASRTGGANPPLHF. The CDR3 region has the DNA TGTGCCAGCAGGACAGGGGGCGCCAATCCACCCCTCCACTTT. Based on the CDR3 plus reference TRBV2 and TRBJ1-6, the full variable domain is EPEVTQTPSHQVTQMGQEVILRCVPISNHLYFYWYRQILGQKVEFLVSFYNNEISEKSEIFDDQFSVERPDGSNFTLKIRSTKLEDSAMYFCASRTGGANPPLHFGNGTRLTVT.

In its sample, this clonotype was seen many times. An end of the junction differs from the germline gene, which may be a read error. The V gene is TRBV20-1, the J gene TRBJ2-1; TRBD2 is a possible D gene (6 bases). The CDR3 runs 16 residues. Germline V gives CDR1 DFQATT, CDR2 SNEGSKA (reference sequence). The CDR3 loop is CSARAQEGLSYNEQFF. As DNA, the CDR3 is TGCAGTGCCAGAGCCCAGGAGGGCCTCTCCTACAATGAGCAGTTCTTC.

The table lists this clonotype with many counts. CDR3 nucleotide sequence: TGTGCCAGCAGCTTAGACGGAACCACCCGTGATACGCAGTATTTT. Translation gives CASSLDGTTRDTQYF. The rearrangement links TRBV7-9 to TRBJ2-3; no firm D call. The CDR3 length is 15 residues. Germline values: CDR1 SEHNR, CDR2 FQNEAQ (reference sequence). V was pared by 1 base and J by 6 bases, with 14 bases between.

This clonotype was seen a handful of times. This chain joins TRBV28 and TRBJ2-7; TRBD2 agrees at 9 bases. There are 14 residues in the CDR3. CDR1 MDHEN and CDR2 SYDVKM come from the germline V gene. The junction had 4 bases not matched to a gene; V was cut back by 4 bases and J by 3 bases. The CDR3: CASSSSGKLYEQYF. The CDR3 DNA reads TGTGCCAGCAGTTCTAGCGGGAAACTCTACGAGCAGTACTTC.

The gene calls are TRBV29-1 and TRBJ2-5; possibly TRBD2 for D (6 bases). This CDR3 contains 11 residues. CDR1 and CDR2 (germline): SQVTM, ANQGSEA. V was shortened by 8 bases and J by 5 bases, with 12 bases between the two germline ends. CDR3 nucleotides: TGCAGCTCCCGGGGGTCCGAGACCCAGTACTTC. Translating gives CSSRGSETQYF.

This clonotype came up a few times. The CDR3 spells CASSYGGSMNTEAFF. The DNA of the CDR3 is TGTGCCAGCAGTTACGGGGGGAGTATGAACACTGAAGCTTTCTTT. The chain is built from TRBV28 and TRBJ1-1; weak D call: TRBD1 (5 bases). V was cut by 4 bases and J by 0 bases, with 12 bases left in between. Germline V gives CDR1 MDHEN, CDR2 SYDVKM. The CDR3 has 15 residues.

This clonotype has at least ten counts. The rearrangement links TRBV28 to TRBJ2-6; the match to TRBD1 covers 7 bases. In germline, CDR1 is MDHEN, CDR2 SYDVKM. This CDR3 region has 15 residues. V lost 6 bases to trimming and J lost 4 bases; unmatched junction nucleotides: 6. The CDR3 sequence is CASRPTGFGANVLTF. The CDR3, as DNA: TGTGCCAGCAGGCCGACAGGGTTCGGGGCCAACGTCCTGACTTTC.

Only a few counts were recorded for this clonotype. Here the CDR3 DNA reads TGTGCCAGCAGCTACGTCGGGGGGTTAGGCACAGATACGCAGTATTTT. Protein product: CASSYVGGLGTDTQYF. The J gene is TRBJ2-3, the V gene TRBV7-8; 7 nucleotides align to TRBD2. The germline CDR1 and CDR2 sequences are SGHVS and FQNEAQ. The CDR3 covers 16 residues. V was clipped by 4 bases and J by 1 base; unmatched bases: 8.

The chain couples TRBV4-1 to TRBJ1-5, with D hard to call. The length of the CDR3 is 15 residues. V lost 0 bases, J lost 5 bases, and 11 bases lay in between. Germline loops: CDR1 MGHRA, CDR2 YSYEKL. The CDR3 sequence: CASSQEGQADQPQHF. CDR3 DNA sequence: TGCGCCAGCAGCCAAGAAGGGCAGGCGGATCAGCCCCAGCATTTT.

DNA for the CDR3: TGTGCCAGCAGCTTAGAAATAGTTCGCAATGAGCAGTTCTTC. Its protein is CASSLEIVRNEQFF. The chain carries TRBV11-2 and TRBJ2-1; no clear D gene. Per germline, CDR1 SGHAT and CDR2 FQNNGV. V was clipped by 0 bases and J by 6 bases, with 9 bases between them. There are 14 residues in the CDR3. Full variable domain (outside the CDR3, taken from reference TRBV11-2 and TRBJ2-1): EAGVAQSPRYKIIEKRQSVAFWCNPISGHATLYWYQQILGQGPKLLIQFQNNGVVDDSQLPKDRFSAERLKGVDSTLKIQPAKLEDSAVYLCASSLEIVRNEQFFGPGTRLTVL.